The rows below give T cell receptor beta chains drawn from one sample of a study of human thymus T cells. Sequencing used immunoSEQ multiplex PCR; TCRdb keeps in-frame clones, though not all of them. The data contain 78,000 or so clones, around 96% of them singletons. The source material was thymus tissue. The receptor source for this set is a boy in the first two years of life with a congenital heart defect but otherwise immunologically healthy. Each CDR3 is given with its conserved first and last residue. The D gene is left open where the match is weak. Rows give clone size only sometimes, using once, few, many, or a class for an expanded clone.

TRBJ1-2 NA 17 NA TRBV4-1 TGCGCCAGCAGCCTTTTAGGACAGACTTCCATTCTCTATGGCTACACCTTC CASSLLGQTSILYGYTF
TRBJ1-1 once 15 NA TRBV19 TGTGCCAGTAGTATAGATGACAGCCCCTACACTGAAGCTTTCTTT CASSIDDSPYTEAFF
TRBJ1-2 NA 16 NA TRBV6-5 TGTGCCAGCAGTTACTCGGGACACAGAGGCCTCTATGGCTACACCTTC CASSYSGHRGLYGYTF
TRBJ2-1 once 16 TRBD1 TRBV7-2 TGTGCCAGCAGCTTAGGACAGGGCGAAGGGCTAAATGAGCAGTTCTTC CASSLGQGEGLNEQFF
TRBJ2-3 NA 16 NA TRBV21-1 TGTGCCAGCAGCAAAGCAGAGGGGGCGGGCACAGATACGCAGTATTTT CASSKAEGAGTDTQYF
TRBJ2-5 NA 14 NA TRBV6-6 TGTGCCAGCAGTTACGCGGCACTACAAGAGACCCAGTACTTC CASSYAALQETQYF
TRBJ1-6 NA 16 TRBD1 TRBV7-2 TGTGCCAGCAGCTTAAGGGTCTCGACAGGGCGGTCACCCCTCCACTTT CASSLRVSTGRSPLHF
TRBJ2-5 NA 14 NA TRBV2 TGTGCCAGCAACTCCCGGGAGAGGAGGGAGACCCAGTACTTC CASNSRERRETQYF
TRBJ2-7 NA 16 NA TRBV2 TGTGCCAGCAGTGAAGGTTCGGGGTCTTTAACCTACGAGCAGTACTTC CASSEGSGSLTYEQYF
TRBJ2-1 NA 17 TRBD2 TRBV7-2 TGTGCCAGCAGATACAGCGGGGGGGCGAGATCCTACAATGAGCAGTTCTTC CASRYSGGARSYNEQFF
TRBJ2-7 few 12 NA TRBV7-2 TGTGCCAGCAGCTTAGGTTCCTACGAGCAGTACTTC CASSLGSYEQYF
TRBJ2-7 NA 14 TRBD1 TRBV5-1 TGCGCCAGCAGCTACGAACAGGGGAACTACGAGCAGTACTTC CASSYEQGNYEQYF
TRBJ2-2 once 16 TRBD1 TRBV6-6 TGTGCCAGCCGCCAATCGGGGACAGTGAACACCGGGGAGCTGTTTTTT CASRQSGTVNTGELFF
TRBJ2-7 NA 14 NA TRBV27 TGTGCCAGCAGTCCCCGAGGGGTTTCCTTCGAGCAGTACTTC CASSPRGVSFEQYF
TRBJ1-4 NA 11 NA TRBV27 TGTGCCAGCAGATATAATGAAAAACTGTTTTTT CASRYNEKLFF
TRBJ1-5 NA 14 TRBD1 TRBV12-5 TGTGCTAGTGGTTGGGGGACAGAAAATCAGCCCCAGCATTTT CASGWGTENQPQHF
TRBJ1-6 NA 17 NA TRBV4-3 TGCGCCAGCAGCCAAGGTTGGGGGGAAAGAGGTAATTCACCCCTCCACTTT CASSQGWGERGNSPLHF
TRBJ1-5 NA 16 TRBD1 TRBV6-1 TGTGCCAGCAGTGAATGGACAGGAGATAGCAATCAGCCCCAGCATTTT CASSEWTGDSNQPQHF
TRBJ2-2 NA 16 TRBD1 TRBV7-9 TGTGCCAGCAGCGAAGTGGGGACAGGGGGCACCGGGGAGCTGTTTTTT CASSEVGTGGTGELFF
TRBJ1-5 NA 14 TRBD1 TRBV2 TGTGCCAGCAGCGGCGACAGGGGAAGTCAGCCCCAGCATTTT CASSGDRGSQPQHF
TRBJ2-7 NA 15 NA TRBV7-6 TGTGCCAGCAGCTTAGCCCCCTCCCTCATATACGAGCAGTACTTC CASSLAPSLIYEQYF
TRBJ1-1 NA 13 TRBD1 TRBV2 TGTGCCAGCAAGCACAGGGGATTCACTGAAGCTTTCTTT CASKHRGFTEAFF
TRBJ2-7 NA 15 NA TRBV14 TGTGCCAGCAGCCAAGTTGGGAGGTTAGGGTACGAGCAGTACTTC CASSQVGRLGYEQYF
TRBJ2-7 NA 16 TRBD1 TRBV11-2 TGTGCCAGCAGCTTAGATAGGACAGGGCGGCCTTACGAGCAGTACTTC CASSLDRTGRPYEQYF
TRBJ1-5 once 15 NA TRBV7-2 TGTGCCAGCAGCTTAGAAGAACGGGGTAGCCAGCCCCAGCATTTT CASSLEERGSQPQHF
TRBJ2-5 NA 19 TRBD1 TRBV14 TGTGCCAGCAGCCAAGTTTCACAGGGGCCGACCCTATTCCAAGAGACCCAGTACTTC CASSQVSQGPTLFQETQYF
TRBJ2-7 NA 14 NA TRBV5-1 TGCGCCAGCTCCCCAAGCAGGGTCGGGAACGAGCAGTACTTC CASSPSRVGNEQYF
TRBJ1-5 NA 19 NA TRBV21-1 TGTGCCAGCAGCAAGAAGAACCCCGCCGATTTGATGCGGGGACAGCCCCAGCATTTT CASSKKNPADLMRGQPQHF
TRBJ2-7 NA 15 TRBD2 TRBV18 TGTGCCAGCTCACTCCCTAGCGGGAGCTCCTACGAGCAGTACTTC CASSLPSGSSYEQYF
TRBJ2-7 NA 22 TRBD1 TRBV28 TGTGCCAGCAGACCGCCGGGACAGGGGCCTCTTACAACTAGCCCCGCTTCCTACGAGCAGTACTTC CASRPPGQGPLTTSPASYEQYF
TRBJ1-5 once 18 TRBD1 TRBV12-5 TGTGCTAGTGGTTTGGCCCACGGGACAGACCTTAGCAATCAGCCCCAGCATTTT CASGLAHGTDLSNQPQHF
TRBJ2-7 NA 12 TRBD1 TRBV28 TGTGCCAGCGAGGACAGGTACTACGAGCAGTACTTC CASEDRYYEQYF
TRBJ1-2 NA 16 NA TRBV5-4 TGTGCCAGCAGCTTGTACGACAGCAGGAAATACTATGGCTACACCTTC CASSLYDSRKYYGYTF
TRBJ1-2 NA 14 TRBD1 TRBV27 TGTGCCAGCAGTCGTACAGGGGGCGAGTGGGGCTACACCTTC CASSRTGGEWGYTF
TRBJ2-1 NA 13 NA TRBV29-1 TGCAGCGTCTGGGCAGATCAACACAATGAGCAGTTCTTC CSVWADQHNEQFF
TRBJ2-7 NA 13 TRBD1 TRBV5-1 TGCGCCAGCGGACAGGGGGGACCCTACGAGCAGTACTTC CASGQGGPYEQYF
TRBJ1-1 NA 15 TRBD1 TRBV11-2 TGTGCCAGCAGCTCGGCCGGGACAGTAAACACTGAAGCTTTCTTT CASSSAGTVNTEAFF
TRBJ2-1 NA 13 NA TRBV4-3 TGCGCCAGCAGCCAAGAAGCTAGCGTTGAGCAGTTCTTC CASSQEASVEQFF
TRBJ2-3 NA 14 TRBD2 TRBV11-3 TGTGCCAGCAGCCCAGCGGGGGGGAGAGATACGCAGTATTTT CASSPAGGRDTQYF
TRBJ2-3 NA 13 TRBD2 TRBV29-1 TGCTCCTCCTTAGCGGGGGGGGTGAATACGCAGTATTTT CSSLAGGVNTQYF
TRBJ2-3 NA 12 NA TRBV7-9 TGTGCCAGCAGGGGAGAAGAAGATACGCAGTATTTT CASRGEEDTQYF
TRBJ1-4 NA 12 NA TRBV4-1 TGCGCCAGCAGTGGGGTTGAAGAAAAACTGTTTTTT CASSGVEEKLFF
TRBJ2-1 NA 15 NA TRBV5-1 TGCGCCAGCAGTTGGCGAGGAAGGTCCTACAATGAGCAGTTCTTC CASSWRGRSYNEQFF
TRBJ2-7 NA 16 NA TRBV4-2 TGTGCCAGCAGCCAAGTAGGCAACAAAGGCTCCTACGAGCAGTACTTC CASSQVGNKGSYEQYF
TRBJ2-7 once 12 NA TRBV30 TGTGCCTGGAGCTGGGGCTCCTACGAGCAGTACTTC CAWSWGSYEQYF
TRBJ2-7 NA 14 NA TRBV27 TGTGCCAGCAGTTCATACCGTGGACCCTACGAGCAGTACTTC CASSSYRGPYEQYF
TRBJ1-1 NA 15 NA TRBV15 TGTGCCACCACACGGTTACGGGGGGCGAACACTGAAGCTTTCTTT CATTRLRGANTEAFF
TRBJ2-2 NA 14 TRBD1 TRBV11-3 TGTGCCAGCAGCCCCGGGACAGCCACCGGGGAGCTGTTTTTT CASSPGTATGELFF
TRBJ1-1 NA 18 TRBD1 TRBV6-1 TGTGCCAGCAGTGAAGCTTATACCTCAGGGGGCGAGGACACTGAAGCTTTCTTT CASSEAYTSGGEDTEAFF
TRBJ2-7 NA 17 TRBD1 TRBV6-1 TGTGCCAGCAGTGCCCCGTGGGGACAGGGGGCGGGAAACGAGCAGTACTTC CASSAPWGQGAGNEQYF
TRBJ2-1 NA 20 TRBD2 TRBV27 TGTGCCAGCCATTCTTCTACCGGGACTAGCGGGAGTGGGGTCCTCAATGAGCAGTTCTTC CASHSSTGTSGSGVLNEQFF
TRBJ1-1 NA 12 NA TRBV29-1 TGCAGCGCGACACATATGAACACTGAAGCTTTCTTT CSATHMNTEAFF
TRBJ2-5 NA 15 TRBD2 TRBV27 TGTGCCAGCAGTCCACCTAGCGGGAGGGGGGAGACCCAGTACTTC CASSPPSGRGETQYF
TRBJ2-3 NA 13 NA TRBV5-1 TGCGCCAGCAGCTTCCGGGGTACGGATACGCAGTATTTT CASSFRGTDTQYF
TRBJ2-4 NA 14 TRBD2 TRBV6-1 TGTGCCAGCAGTGAAGCCGGGCTAGCGGGTCTTCAGTACTTC CASSEAGLAGLQYF
TRBJ1-1 few 15 NA TRBV28 TGTGCCAGCAGTCCCTCAACTACCAGGTACACTGAAGCTTTCTTT CASSPSTTRYTEAFF
TRBJ1-5 NA 14 TRBD1 TRBV5-6 TGTGCCAGCAGCCTAGGGACAGACGGTCAGCCCCAGCATTTT CASSLGTDGQPQHF
TRBJ2-7 NA 18 NA TRBV5-6 TGTGCCAGCAGCTTAGGGTTTCCTGGGACAATCTACTCCTACGAGCAGTACTTC CASSLGFPGTIYSYEQYF